This TCR beta chain was captured in a study of shared clonotypes between healthy human individuals. V dropped 10 bases and J dropped 3 bases, with 19 bases sitting between them. In germline, CDR1 is MNHNY, CDR2 SVGAGI (reference sequence). The CDR3 has 15 residues. TCRdb's table, derived via immunoSEQ multiplex PCR, lists solely in-frame clones and lacks some. The data hold just over 2,000,000 clones, with 90% to 95% observed a single time. Sequences were obtained from naive CD4+ T cells sorted from blood. Subset of the sample: CD45RA+ positively selected. This receptor was obtained from a man younger than 30 in good health. The genes are TRBV6-6 and TRBJ1-5; D uncertain. CDR3 protein: CATGTWWVSNQPQHF. CDR3 sequence (DNA): TGTGCCACCGGAACCTGGTGGGTGTCCAATCAGCCCCAGCATTTT.